These T cell receptor beta chains were read from a single sample in a study of identical twins. TCRdb reprocessed the 5' RACE reads via MiXCR and lists one record per CDR3 protein. The top ten clones hold around 2% of a sample with about 690,000 distinct CDR3 sequences, roughly 6% of them seen once. The specimen sequenced was naive T cells sorted from blood. The receptors shown here come from a man in his late teens or twenties in good health. Both conserved end residues are trimmed from each CDR3. D genes are given only for firm matches.

d_call	v_call	j_call	cdr3_aa
.	TRBV20-1	TRBJ2-2	SARGWGRDGELF
TRBD2	TRBV4-2	TRBJ2-1	ASSQEGPAGGRHNEQF
TRBD1	TRBV11-2	TRBJ1-1	ASSSRDSLNTEAF
TRBD1	TRBV24-1	TRBJ2-3	ATSPTGDSDTQY
TRBD1	TRBV5-5	TRBJ2-1	ASSSRDSPYNEQF
TRBD1	TRBV7-2	TRBJ2-7	ASSTTGPYEQY
.	TRBV5-1	TRBJ1-5	ASSLEGHQNQPQH
TRBD1	TRBV6-5	TRBJ1-1	ASSYPSTGETEAF
.	TRBV12-3/TRBV12-4	TRBJ1-1	ASSLGGGRRAF
.	TRBV6-2/TRBV6-3	TRBJ2-5	ASSWQAPFFQY
.	TRBV27	TRBJ2-1	ASSSLGRHNEQF
TRBD1	TRBV20-1	TRBJ2-6	SASATGSSGGANVLT
TRBD1	TRBV5-6	TRBJ2-1	ASHRGLSYNEQF
.	TRBV7-9	TRBJ2-7	ASSSGDPHEQY
.	TRBV5-8	TRBJ2-1	ASSLGAVGGYNEQF
TRBD2	TRBV25-1	TRBJ2-7	ASTTSGRNYEQY
TRBD2	TRBV25-1	TRBJ2-1	ATSGGTGNEQF
TRBD1	TRBV12-3/TRBV12-4	TRBJ2-2	ASSLTGSTGELF
.	TRBV5-1	TRBJ2-2	ASRTPGGIGPGELF
.	TRBV28	TRBJ2-3	ASREWVPTDTQY
TRBD2	TRBV9	TRBJ2-7	ASSVGGSTSGAYEQY
.	TRBV20-1	TRBJ2-2	SVGIANTGELF
.	TRBV30	TRBJ1-5	AWRQGTTQPQH
.	TRBV28	TRBJ1-1	ASSLLTATNTEAF
.	TRBV18	TRBJ2-7	ASSPLAEAYEQY
.	TRBV6-1	TRBJ2-7	ASSAGTIYEQY
.	TRBV5-5	TRBJ1-2	ASNLTPRIGYT
.	TRBV7-8	TRBJ2-2	ASSLGGGTDGELF
.	TRBV7-8	TRBJ1-6	ASSPPGPSPLH
.	TRBV11-3	TRBJ2-3	ASSLRGALTDTQY
TRBD2	TRBV20-1	TRBJ2-1	SARGGGVYEQF
TRBD1	TRBV6-1	TRBJ2-5	ASRTGGAETQY
TRBD2	TRBV6-2/TRBV6-3	TRBJ2-1	ASRMAGVVNEQF
TRBD2	TRBV18	TRBJ2-3	ASSPPYAGGADTQY
.	TRBV7-2	TRBJ2-3	ASSFGGPVGDTQY
.	TRBV12-3/TRBV12-4	TRBJ1-6	ASTTDSRSPLH
TRBD1	TRBV5-1	TRBJ2-1	ASSLVNSGGSYNEQF